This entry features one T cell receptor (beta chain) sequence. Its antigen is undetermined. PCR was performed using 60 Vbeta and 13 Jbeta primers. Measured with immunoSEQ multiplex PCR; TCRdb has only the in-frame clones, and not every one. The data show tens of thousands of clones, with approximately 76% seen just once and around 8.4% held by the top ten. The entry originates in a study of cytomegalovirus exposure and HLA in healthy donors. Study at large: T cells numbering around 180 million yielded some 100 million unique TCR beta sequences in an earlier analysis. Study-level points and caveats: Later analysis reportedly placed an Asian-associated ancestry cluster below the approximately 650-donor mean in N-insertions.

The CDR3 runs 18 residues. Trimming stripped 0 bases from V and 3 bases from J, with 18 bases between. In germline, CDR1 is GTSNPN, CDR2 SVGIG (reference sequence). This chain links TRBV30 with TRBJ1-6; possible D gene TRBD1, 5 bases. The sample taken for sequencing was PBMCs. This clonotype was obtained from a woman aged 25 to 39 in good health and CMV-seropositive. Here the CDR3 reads CAWSVSVGGRLYNSPLHF. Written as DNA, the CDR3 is TGTGCCTGGAGTGTATCCGTCGGGGGACGCCTCTATAATTCACCCCTCCACTTT.